Listed below are T cell receptor beta chains from one sample, sequenced in a study of spatial heterogeneity in lung cancer. Each CDR3 protein is one row after TCRdb ran MiXCR on the 5' RACE reads. The data show more than 75,000 distinct CDR3 sequences, over 9.5% seen once. This specimen was PBMCs, taken at surgery. The source is a male donor with early-stage non-small cell lung cancer. Both conserved end residues are part of each CDR3. D genes are given only for firm matches. Rows give clone size only sometimes, using once, few, many, or a class for an expanded clone.

v_call: TRBV7-9
clone_size: NA
d_call: TRBD2
cdr3_length: 15
j_call: TRBJ2-1
cdr3_nt: TGTGCCAGCACTCTTACTAGCGGGCCCTACAATGAGCAGTTCTTC
cdr3_aa: CASTLTSGPYNEQFF

v_call: TRBV5-1
clone_size: NA
d_call: TRBD2
cdr3_length: 17
j_call: TRBJ2-5
cdr3_nt: TGCGCCAGCAGCCTGGGCTTAGCGGGGGGGAATCAAGAGACCCAGTACTTC
cdr3_aa: CASSLGLAGGNQETQYF

v_call: TRBV2
clone_size: NA
d_call: TRBD1
cdr3_length: 12
j_call: TRBJ2-1
cdr3_nt: TGTGCCAGCAGTGAAACGACAGGGGGCGAGTTCTTC
cdr3_aa: CASSETTGGEFF

v_call: TRBV20-1
clone_size: NA
d_call: NA
cdr3_length: 14
j_call: TRBJ2-5
cdr3_nt: TGCAGTGCCAACGGGGTTCTGGGCTTCGGGACCCAGTACTTC
cdr3_aa: CSANGVLGFGTQYF

v_call: TRBV7-3
clone_size: few
d_call: NA
cdr3_length: 14
j_call: TRBJ1-1
cdr3_nt: TGTGCCAGCAGCCGGGACGGTAGGAACACTGAAGCTTTCTTT
cdr3_aa: CASSRDGRNTEAFF

v_call: TRBV6-1
clone_size: NA
d_call: NA
cdr3_length: 14
j_call: TRBJ1-5
cdr3_nt: TGTGCCAGCAGTCTAGGGACTGCTGATCAGCCCCAGCATTTT
cdr3_aa: CASSLGTADQPQHF

v_call: TRBV18
clone_size: few
d_call: NA
cdr3_length: 13
j_call: TRBJ1-2
cdr3_nt: TGTGCCAGCTCACCACAGGTCATGGAAGGCTACACCTTC
cdr3_aa: CASSPQVMEGYTF

v_call: TRBV9
clone_size: NA
d_call: TRBD2
cdr3_length: 14
j_call: TRBJ2-7
cdr3_nt: TGTGCCAGCAGCCCAAGCGGGGTATCCTACGAGCAGTACTTC
cdr3_aa: CASSPSGVSYEQYF

v_call: TRBV2
clone_size: few
d_call: NA
cdr3_length: 15
j_call: TRBJ2-3
cdr3_nt: TGTGCCAGCGGTCTCGGTGCGTTAACCACAGATACGCAGTATTTT
cdr3_aa: CASGLGALTTDTQYF

v_call: TRBV5-1
clone_size: NA
d_call: TRBD2
cdr3_length: 15
j_call: TRBJ2-5
cdr3_nt: TGCGCCAGCAGCGGAACTAGCGGGGGTCCGGAGACCCAGTACTTC
cdr3_aa: CASSGTSGGPETQYF

v_call: TRBV6-4
clone_size: many
d_call: NA
cdr3_length: 16
j_call: TRBJ2-1
cdr3_nt: TGTGCCAGCAGTGACTCGACCGCCGGGGAGTACAATGAGCAGTTCTTC
cdr3_aa: CASSDSTAGEYNEQFF

v_call: TRBV29-1
clone_size: medium-sized
d_call: NA
cdr3_length: 13
j_call: TRBJ2-5
cdr3_nt: TGCAGCGTCGACAGGAATCCCAAAGAGACCCAGTACTTC
cdr3_aa: CSVDRNPKETQYF

v_call: TRBV2
clone_size: few
d_call: NA
cdr3_length: 16
j_call: TRBJ2-2
cdr3_nt: TGTGCCAGCAGTACCCTTGGGGCAGGGGTCACCGGGGAGCTGTTTTTT
cdr3_aa: CASSTLGAGVTGELFF

v_call: TRBV2
clone_size: NA
d_call: NA
cdr3_length: 10
j_call: TRBJ1-2
cdr3_nt: TGTGCCAGCAGATTAACGGGCTACACCTTC
cdr3_aa: CASRLTGYTF

v_call: TRBV4-1
clone_size: NA
d_call: NA
cdr3_length: 15
j_call: TRBJ1-5
cdr3_nt: TGCGCCAGCAGCCAAGAGGTGAACGGGGGTCGGCCCCAGCATTTT
cdr3_aa: CASSQEVNGGRPQHF

v_call: TRBV29-1
clone_size: many
d_call: NA
cdr3_length: 15
j_call: TRBJ2-2
cdr3_nt: TGCAGCGTACTAGGCCCTTCCCCAAACACCGGGGAGCTGTTTTTT
cdr3_aa: CSVLGPSPNTGELFF

v_call: TRBV4-2
clone_size: few
d_call: NA
cdr3_length: 14
j_call: TRBJ1-5
cdr3_nt: TGTGCCAGCAGCCAAGATATAGCCGGGCAGCCCCAGCATTTT
cdr3_aa: CASSQDIAGQPQHF

v_call: TRBV7-9
clone_size: NA
d_call: NA
cdr3_length: 14
j_call: TRBJ2-1
cdr3_nt: TGTGCCAGCAGCTTTCTCATAGAGGGGAATGAGCAGTTCTTC
cdr3_aa: CASSFLIEGNEQFF

v_call: TRBV5-1
clone_size: many
d_call: NA
cdr3_length: 14
j_call: TRBJ2-5
cdr3_nt: TGCGCCAGCAGCTTGGGGCAGGTTGGAGAGACCCAGTACTTC
cdr3_aa: CASSLGQVGETQYF

v_call: TRBV5-1
clone_size: many
d_call: NA
cdr3_length: 15
j_call: TRBJ2-4
cdr3_nt: TGCGCCAGCAGCTTGGGGGTGAGAACCAAAAACATTCAGTACTTC
cdr3_aa: CASSLGVRTKNIQYF

v_call: TRBV5-1
clone_size: NA
d_call: NA
cdr3_length: 15
j_call: TRBJ2-5
cdr3_nt: TGCGCCAGCAGCTTGGGCTGGGGGCGCTTGGAGACCCAGTACTTC
cdr3_aa: CASSLGWGRLETQYF

v_call: TRBV6-5
clone_size: few
d_call: NA
cdr3_length: 15
j_call: TRBJ2-3
cdr3_nt: TGTGCCAGCACAGACGGAGGCCTTAGCACAGATACGCAGTATTTT
cdr3_aa: CASTDGGLSTDTQYF

v_call: TRBV20-1
clone_size: few
d_call: NA
cdr3_length: 15
j_call: TRBJ2-4
cdr3_nt: TGCAGTGCTAGAGCACAGGGTCGGGGCAAAAACATTCAGTACTTC
cdr3_aa: CSARAQGRGKNIQYF

v_call: TRBV13
clone_size: NA
d_call: NA
cdr3_length: 14
j_call: TRBJ1-3
cdr3_nt: TGTGCCAGCAGCCGGGGACGGCTGGAAAACACCATATATTTT
cdr3_aa: CASSRGRLENTIYF

v_call: TRBV12-3/TRBV12-4
clone_size: few
d_call: NA
cdr3_length: 15
j_call: TRBJ2-1
cdr3_nt: TGTGCCAGCAGGCTACAGGCCCTCGGGTACAATGAGCAGTTCTTC
cdr3_aa: CASRLQALGYNEQFF

v_call: TRBV2
clone_size: many
d_call: NA
cdr3_length: 15
j_call: TRBJ2-3
cdr3_nt: TGTGCCAGCAGTGAACCTGGCGGCAGCACAGATACGCAGTATTTT
cdr3_aa: CASSEPGGSTDTQYF

v_call: TRBV5-5
clone_size: NA
d_call: TRBD1
cdr3_length: 12
j_call: TRBJ2-3
cdr3_nt: TGTGCCAGCAGCTTGGCCGGGGCAGGGGGCGGGTTT
cdr3_aa: CASSLAGAGGGF

v_call: TRBV10-3
clone_size: NA
d_call: NA
cdr3_length: 14
j_call: TRBJ2-5
cdr3_nt: TGTGCCATCAGTGAGTCGGAGGCGGGAGAGACCCAGTACTTC
cdr3_aa: CAISESEAGETQYF

v_call: TRBV28
clone_size: NA
d_call: NA
cdr3_length: 15
j_call: TRBJ2-3
cdr3_nt: TGTGCCAGCAGTTCAGGCCTTGGTAGGACAGATACGCAGTATTTT
cdr3_aa: CASSSGLGRTDTQYF

v_call: TRBV14
clone_size: NA
d_call: NA
cdr3_length: 12
j_call: TRBJ2-5
cdr3_nt: TGTGCCAGCAGCCAAGATCGGGCGACCCAGTACTTC
cdr3_aa: CASSQDRATQYF

v_call: TRBV5-6
clone_size: NA
d_call: NA
cdr3_length: 13
j_call: TRBJ1-4
cdr3_nt: TGTGCCAGCAGCCGAACAGGGAACGAAAAACTGTTTTTT
cdr3_aa: CASSRTGNEKLFF

v_call: TRBV9
clone_size: NA
d_call: NA
cdr3_length: 16
j_call: TRBJ2-2
cdr3_nt: TGTGCCAGCAGCGTAACAGGGGGGGGGAACACCGGGGAGCTGTTTTTT
cdr3_aa: CASSVTGGGNTGELFF

v_call: TRBV29-1
clone_size: few
d_call: NA
cdr3_length: 12
j_call: TRBJ1-1
cdr3_nt: TGCAGCGTTCATAACCCTCACCGAGGAGCTTTCTTT
cdr3_aa: CSVHNPHRGAFF

v_call: TRBV12-3/TRBV12-4
clone_size: NA
d_call: NA
cdr3_length: 14
j_call: TRBJ2-5
cdr3_nt: TGTGCCAGCAGTTTAGAATCAGGGTGGGAGACCCAGTACTTC
cdr3_aa: CASSLESGWETQYF

v_call: TRBV14
clone_size: NA
d_call: NA
cdr3_length: 13
j_call: TRBJ2-5
cdr3_nt: TGTGCCAGCAGCCAAGCAGGGATAGAGACCCAGTACTTC
cdr3_aa: CASSQAGIETQYF

v_call: TRBV30
clone_size: few
d_call: NA
cdr3_length: 15
j_call: TRBJ1-2
cdr3_nt: TGTGCCTGGAGTGTCCCTGACGGGCTTAACTATGGCTACACCTTC
cdr3_aa: CAWSVPDGLNYGYTF

v_call: TRBV19
clone_size: NA
d_call: NA
cdr3_length: 12
j_call: TRBJ2-1
cdr3_nt: TGTGCCAGTAGTATAGGTATGAATGAGCAGTTCTTC
cdr3_aa: CASSIGMNEQFF

v_call: TRBV7-3
clone_size: many
d_call: NA
cdr3_length: 13
j_call: TRBJ1-1
cdr3_nt: TGTGCCAGCAGCTTAAAGGTCAACACTGAAGCTTTCTTT
cdr3_aa: CASSLKVNTEAFF

v_call: TRBV6-6
clone_size: few
d_call: NA
cdr3_length: 14
j_call: TRBJ2-1
cdr3_nt: TGTGCCAGCAGCAACCCAGGGGCCGGGGTTGAGCAGTTCTTC
cdr3_aa: CASSNPGAGVEQFF

v_call: TRBV5-4
clone_size: medium-sized
d_call: NA
cdr3_length: 14
j_call: TRBJ1-1
cdr3_nt: TGTGCCAGCAGCCCCGGACGGGGAAACACTGAAGCTTTCTTT
cdr3_aa: CASSPGRGNTEAFF

v_call: TRBV5-1
clone_size: few
d_call: NA
cdr3_length: 14
j_call: TRBJ1-4
cdr3_nt: TGCGCCAGCAGCCCTGACGTAGGGAATGAAAAACTGTTTTTT
cdr3_aa: CASSPDVGNEKLFF

v_call: TRBV5-6
clone_size: NA
d_call: TRBD1
cdr3_length: 14
j_call: TRBJ1-1
cdr3_nt: TGTGCCAGCAGCTTCCCAGGGGGGAACACTGAAGCTTTCTTT
cdr3_aa: CASSFPGGNTEAFF

v_call: TRBV29-1
clone_size: many
d_call: NA
cdr3_length: 15
j_call: TRBJ2-5
cdr3_nt: TGCAGCGTTGAGGTCCCCGGGACACCGAGTTGGACCCAGTACTTC
cdr3_aa: CSVEVPGTPSWTQYF

v_call: TRBV19
clone_size: NA
d_call: NA
cdr3_length: 17
j_call: TRBJ1-3
cdr3_nt: TGTGCCAGTAGTATAGGGGGACGCCGGAGCTCTGGAAACACCATATATTTT
cdr3_aa: CASSIGGRRSSGNTIYF

v_call: TRBV12-3/TRBV12-4
clone_size: NA
d_call: TRBD1
cdr3_length: 17
j_call: TRBJ2-1
cdr3_nt: TGTGCCAGCAGTCCCCAACAGGGGCCCCGGCTAAAGGATGAGCAGTTCTTC
cdr3_aa: CASSPQQGPRLKDEQFF

v_call: TRBV3-1
clone_size: once
d_call: TRBD2
cdr3_length: 17
j_call: TRBJ2-7
cdr3_nt: TGTGCCAGCAGCCGGGAGGATTCTCTAGCGGGAGGATACGAGCAGTACTTC
cdr3_aa: CASSREDSLAGGYEQYF

v_call: TRBV20-1
clone_size: NA
d_call: TRBD1
cdr3_length: 12
j_call: TRBJ2-7
cdr3_nt: TGCAGTGCTAGGCCAGGGGGCAACGAGCAGTACTTC
cdr3_aa: CSARPGGNEQYF

v_call: TRBV4-1
clone_size: few
d_call: TRBD2
cdr3_length: 16
j_call: TRBJ2-2
cdr3_nt: TGCGCCAGCAGCTTGGGACTAGCGGGAGTCCCCGGGGAGCTGTTTTTT
cdr3_aa: CASSLGLAGVPGELFF

v_call: TRBV7-9
clone_size: few
d_call: NA
cdr3_length: 15
j_call: TRBJ2-1
cdr3_nt: TGTGCCAGCAGCCGCGGAGCGGGCACCTACAATGAGCAGTTCTTC
cdr3_aa: CASSRGAGTYNEQFF

v_call: TRBV20-1
clone_size: few
d_call: TRBD2
cdr3_length: 17
j_call: TRBJ2-3
cdr3_nt: TGCAGTGCTAGAGCTCACTTCGGGGGGAGCCCCCCAGATACGCAGTATTTT
cdr3_aa: CSARAHFGGSPPDTQYF

v_call: TRBV11-3
clone_size: many
d_call: NA
cdr3_length: 17
j_call: TRBJ2-2
cdr3_nt: TGTGCCAGCAGCTCCTCTGAGGGACACCCAAGGACCGGGGAGCTGTTTTTT
cdr3_aa: CASSSSEGHPRTGELFF

v_call: TRBV7-2
clone_size: NA
d_call: TRBD1
cdr3_length: 15
j_call: TRBJ2-7
cdr3_nt: TGTGCCAGCAGCCAGGACAGGGGGCCTTCCTACGAGCAGTACTTC
cdr3_aa: CASSQDRGPSYEQYF

v_call: TRBV2
clone_size: NA
d_call: NA
cdr3_length: 14
j_call: TRBJ2-2
cdr3_nt: TGTGCCAGCAGTGAAACAGGGTCCACCGGGGAGCTGTTTTTT
cdr3_aa: CASSETGSTGELFF